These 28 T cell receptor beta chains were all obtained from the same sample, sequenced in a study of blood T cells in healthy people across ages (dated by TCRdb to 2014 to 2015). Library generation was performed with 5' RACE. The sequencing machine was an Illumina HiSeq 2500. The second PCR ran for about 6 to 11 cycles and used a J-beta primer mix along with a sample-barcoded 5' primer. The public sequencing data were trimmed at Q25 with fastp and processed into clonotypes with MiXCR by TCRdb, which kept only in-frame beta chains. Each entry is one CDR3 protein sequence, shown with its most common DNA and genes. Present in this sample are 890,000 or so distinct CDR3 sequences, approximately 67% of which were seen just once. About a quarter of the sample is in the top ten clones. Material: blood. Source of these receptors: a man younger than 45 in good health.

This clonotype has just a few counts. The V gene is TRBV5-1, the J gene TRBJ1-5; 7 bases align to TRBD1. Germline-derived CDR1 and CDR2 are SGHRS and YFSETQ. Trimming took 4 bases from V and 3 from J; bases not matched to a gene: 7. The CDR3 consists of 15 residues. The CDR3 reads CASSDGTAHNQPQHF. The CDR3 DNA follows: TGCGCCAGCAGCGACGGGACAGCCCACAATCAGCCCCAGCATTTT.

The CDR3 reads CSTDGTSTDTQYF. In DNA form, the CDR3 reads TGCAGCACCGACGGAACTAGCACAGATACGCAGTATTTT. The chain is built from TRBV29-1 and TRBJ2-3; D is ambiguous. Trimming stripped 8 bases from V and 0 bases from J, with 12 bases between. This CDR3 has 13 amino acids. Germline V gene data show CDR1 as SQVTM and CDR2 as ANQGSEA.

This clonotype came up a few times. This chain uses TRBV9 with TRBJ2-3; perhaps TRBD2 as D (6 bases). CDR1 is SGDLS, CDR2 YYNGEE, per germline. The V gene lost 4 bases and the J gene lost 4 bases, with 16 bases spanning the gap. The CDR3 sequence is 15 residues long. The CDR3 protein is CASSSRPTSADTQYF. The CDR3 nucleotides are TGTGCCAGCAGCTCTCGACCGACTAGTGCAGATACGCAGTATTTT.

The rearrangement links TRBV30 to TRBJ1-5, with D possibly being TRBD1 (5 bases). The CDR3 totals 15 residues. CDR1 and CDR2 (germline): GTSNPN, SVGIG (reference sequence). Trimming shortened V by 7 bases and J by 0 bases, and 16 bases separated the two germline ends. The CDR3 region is CAFLRRGASNQPQHF. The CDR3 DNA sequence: TGTGCCTTTCTCAGACGTGGGGCTAGCAATCAGCCCCAGCATTTT.

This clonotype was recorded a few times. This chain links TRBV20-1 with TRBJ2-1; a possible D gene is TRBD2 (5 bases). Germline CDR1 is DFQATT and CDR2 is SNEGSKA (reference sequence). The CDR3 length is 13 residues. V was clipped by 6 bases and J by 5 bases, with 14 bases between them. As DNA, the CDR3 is TGCAGTGCGTGGACTCAAGAGAACAATGAGCAGTTCTTC. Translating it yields CSAWTQENNEQFF.

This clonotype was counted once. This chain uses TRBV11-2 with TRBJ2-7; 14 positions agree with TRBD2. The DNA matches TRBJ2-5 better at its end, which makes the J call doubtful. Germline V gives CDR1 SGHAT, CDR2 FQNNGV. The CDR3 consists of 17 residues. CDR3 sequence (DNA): TGTGCCAGCAGCCCTCGGACTAGCGGGGGGATTATAGAGACCCAGTACTTC. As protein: CASSPRTSGGIIETQYF.

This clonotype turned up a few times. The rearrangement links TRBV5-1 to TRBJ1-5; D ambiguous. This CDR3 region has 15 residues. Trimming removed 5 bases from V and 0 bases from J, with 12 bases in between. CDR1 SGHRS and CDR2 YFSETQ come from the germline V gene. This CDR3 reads CASRLTSLSNQPQHF. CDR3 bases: TGCGCCAGCAGACTCACCTCCCTTAGCAATCAGCCCCAGCATTTT.

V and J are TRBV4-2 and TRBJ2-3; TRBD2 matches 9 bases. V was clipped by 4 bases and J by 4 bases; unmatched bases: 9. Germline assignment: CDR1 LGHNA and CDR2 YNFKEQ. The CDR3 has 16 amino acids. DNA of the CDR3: TGTGCCAGCAGCCCGTGGCGGGGGGGGGTGTCAGATACGCAGTATTTT. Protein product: CASSPWRGGVSDTQYF.

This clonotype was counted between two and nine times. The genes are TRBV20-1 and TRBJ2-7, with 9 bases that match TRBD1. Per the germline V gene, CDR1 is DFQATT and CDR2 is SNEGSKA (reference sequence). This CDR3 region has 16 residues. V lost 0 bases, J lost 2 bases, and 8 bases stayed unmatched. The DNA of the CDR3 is TGCAGTGCTAGAGATGCCGGGACAGGGTGGGCCTACGAGCAGTACTTC. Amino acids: CSARDAGTGWAYEQYF.

CDR3 residues: CATSDLTAGETQYF. The CDR3 region has the DNA TGTGCCACCAGTGACCTCACGGCGGGAGAGACCCAGTACTTC. The chain links TRBV24-1 to TRBJ2-5; D possibly corresponds to TRBD2 (5 bases). This CDR3 is 14 amino acids long. Germline V gene sequence: CDR1 KGHDR, CDR2 SFDVKD. V lost 4 bases to trimming and J lost 4 bases, with 12 bases between them.

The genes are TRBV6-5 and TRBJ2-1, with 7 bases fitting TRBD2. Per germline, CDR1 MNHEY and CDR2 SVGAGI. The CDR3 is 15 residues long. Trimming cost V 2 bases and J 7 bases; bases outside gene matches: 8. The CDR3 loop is CASSYPIAGRNEQFF. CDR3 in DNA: TGTGCCAGCAGTTACCCTATAGCGGGCCGAAATGAGCAGTTCTTC.

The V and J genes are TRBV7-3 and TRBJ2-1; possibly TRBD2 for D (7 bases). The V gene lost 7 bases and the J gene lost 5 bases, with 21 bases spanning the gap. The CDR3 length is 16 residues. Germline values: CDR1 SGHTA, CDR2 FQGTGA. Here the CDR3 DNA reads TGTGCCAGCAACCACCCAGGAGGGGGGGCCGACAATGAGCAGTTCTTC. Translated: CASNHPGGGADNEQFF.

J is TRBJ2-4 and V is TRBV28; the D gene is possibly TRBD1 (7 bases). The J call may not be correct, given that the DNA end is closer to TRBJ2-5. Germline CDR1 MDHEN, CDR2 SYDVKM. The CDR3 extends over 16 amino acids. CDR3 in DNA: TGTGCCAGCAGTCCCTACTACACAGGGGAGGCAGAGACCCAGTACTTC. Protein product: CASSPYYTGEAETQYF.

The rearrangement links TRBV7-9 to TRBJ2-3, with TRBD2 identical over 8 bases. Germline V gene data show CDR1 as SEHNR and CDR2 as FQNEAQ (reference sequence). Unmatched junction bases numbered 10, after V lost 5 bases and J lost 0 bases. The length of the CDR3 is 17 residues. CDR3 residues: CASSPRERGTSTDTQYF. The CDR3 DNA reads TGTGCCAGCAGCCCCAGAGAGCGGGGGACTAGCACAGATACGCAGTATTTT.

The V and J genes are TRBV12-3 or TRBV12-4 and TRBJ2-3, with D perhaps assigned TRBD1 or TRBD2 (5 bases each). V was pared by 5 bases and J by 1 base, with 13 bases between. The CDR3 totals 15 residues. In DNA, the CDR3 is TGTGCCAGCAGTAACCGGGACCTACGCACAGATACGCAGTATTTT. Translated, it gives CASSNRDLRTDTQYF.

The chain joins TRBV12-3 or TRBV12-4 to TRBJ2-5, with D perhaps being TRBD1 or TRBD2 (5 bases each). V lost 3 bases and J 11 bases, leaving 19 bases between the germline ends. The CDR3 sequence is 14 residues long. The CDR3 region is CASSFPGRYNEQYF. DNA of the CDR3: TGTGCCAGCAGTTTCCCGGGACGGTACAATGAGCAGTACTTC.

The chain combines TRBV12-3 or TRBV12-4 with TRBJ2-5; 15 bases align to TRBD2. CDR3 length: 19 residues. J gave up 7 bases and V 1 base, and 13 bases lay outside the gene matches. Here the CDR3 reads CASSLGSGTSGGPRGTQYF. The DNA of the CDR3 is TGTGCCAGCAGTTTAGGATCCGGGACTAGCGGGGGGCCACGGGGGACCCAGTACTTC.

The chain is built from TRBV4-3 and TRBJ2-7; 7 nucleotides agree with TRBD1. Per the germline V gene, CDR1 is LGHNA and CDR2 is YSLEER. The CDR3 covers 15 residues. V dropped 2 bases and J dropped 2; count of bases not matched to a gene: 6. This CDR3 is CASSQWKGAAYEQYF. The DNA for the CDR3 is TGCGCCAGCAGCCAATGGAAGGGGGCCGCCTACGAGCAGTACTTC.

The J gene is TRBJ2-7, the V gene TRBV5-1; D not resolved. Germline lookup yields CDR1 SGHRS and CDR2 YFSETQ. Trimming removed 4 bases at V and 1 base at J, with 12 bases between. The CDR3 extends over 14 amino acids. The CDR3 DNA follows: TGCGCCAGCAGCCAACCAGGACGGTCCTACGAGCAGTACTTC. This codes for CASSQPGRSYEQYF.

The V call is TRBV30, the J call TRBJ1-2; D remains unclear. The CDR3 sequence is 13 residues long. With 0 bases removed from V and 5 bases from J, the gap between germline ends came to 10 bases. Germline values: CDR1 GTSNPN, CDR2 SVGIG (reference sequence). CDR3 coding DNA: TGTGCCTGGAGTGTAAACGGGGATTATGGCTACACCTTC. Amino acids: CAWSVNGDYGYTF.

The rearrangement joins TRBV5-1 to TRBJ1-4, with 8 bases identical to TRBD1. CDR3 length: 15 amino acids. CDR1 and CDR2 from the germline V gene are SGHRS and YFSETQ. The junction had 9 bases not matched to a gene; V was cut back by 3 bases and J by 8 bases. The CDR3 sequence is CASSSETGAGEKLFF. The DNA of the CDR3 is TGCGCCAGCAGCTCAGAGACAGGGGCAGGAGAAAAACTGTTTTTT.

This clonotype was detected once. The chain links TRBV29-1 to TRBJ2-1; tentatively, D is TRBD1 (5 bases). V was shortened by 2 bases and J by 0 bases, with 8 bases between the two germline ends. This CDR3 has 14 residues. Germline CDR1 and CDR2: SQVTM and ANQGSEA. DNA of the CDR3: TGCAGCGTTGAAAGGGGTTTCTCCTACAATGAGCAGTTCTTC. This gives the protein CSVERGFSYNEQFF.

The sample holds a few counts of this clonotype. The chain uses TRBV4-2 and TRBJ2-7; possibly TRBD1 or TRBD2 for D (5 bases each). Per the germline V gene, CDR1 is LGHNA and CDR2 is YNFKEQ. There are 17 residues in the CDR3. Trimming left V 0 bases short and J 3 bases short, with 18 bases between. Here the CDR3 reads CASSQDSGPDAGYEQYF. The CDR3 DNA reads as TGTGCCAGCAGCCAAGATTCGGGGCCGGACGCGGGCTACGAGCAGTACTTC.

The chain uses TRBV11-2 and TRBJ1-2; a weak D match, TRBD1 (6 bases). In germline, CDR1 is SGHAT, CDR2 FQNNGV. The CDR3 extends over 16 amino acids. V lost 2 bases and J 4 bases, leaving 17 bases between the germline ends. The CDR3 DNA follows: TGTGCCAGCAGCTTAACCGGGACAAATCTATTCTATGGCTACACCTTC. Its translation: CASSLTGTNLFYGYTF.

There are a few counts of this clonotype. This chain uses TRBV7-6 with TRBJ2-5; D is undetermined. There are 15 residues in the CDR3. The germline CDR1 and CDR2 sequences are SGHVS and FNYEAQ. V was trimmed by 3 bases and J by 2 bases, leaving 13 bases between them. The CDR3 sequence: CASSLDVQPQETQYF. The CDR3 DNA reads TGTGCCAGCAGCTTGGACGTTCAGCCACAAGAGACCCAGTACTTC. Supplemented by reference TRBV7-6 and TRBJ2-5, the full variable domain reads GAGVSQSPRYKVTKRGQDVALRCDPISGHVSLYWYRQALGQGPEFLTYFNYEAQQDKSGLPNDRFSAERPEGSISTLTIQRTEQRDSAMYRCASSLDVQPQETQYFGPGTRLLVL.

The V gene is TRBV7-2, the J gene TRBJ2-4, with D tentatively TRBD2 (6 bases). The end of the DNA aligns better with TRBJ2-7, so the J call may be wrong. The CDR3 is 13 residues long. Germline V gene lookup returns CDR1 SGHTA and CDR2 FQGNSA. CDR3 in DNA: TGTGCCAGCAGCTTAGAATTGCGGGGCGAGCAGTACTTC. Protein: CASSLELRGEQYF.

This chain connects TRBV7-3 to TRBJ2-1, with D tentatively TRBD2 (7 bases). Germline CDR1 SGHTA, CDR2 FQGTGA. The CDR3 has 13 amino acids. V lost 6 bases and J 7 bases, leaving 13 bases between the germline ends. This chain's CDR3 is CASRGGAANEQFF. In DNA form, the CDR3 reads TGTGCCAGCAGAGGGGGGGCTGCGAATGAGCAGTTCTTC. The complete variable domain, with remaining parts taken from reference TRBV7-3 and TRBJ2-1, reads GAGVSQTPSNKVTEKGKYVELRCDPISGHTALYWYRQSLGQGPEFLIYFQGTGAADDSGLPNDRFFAVRPEGSVSTLKIQRTERGDSAVYLCASRGGAANEQFFGPGTRLTVL.

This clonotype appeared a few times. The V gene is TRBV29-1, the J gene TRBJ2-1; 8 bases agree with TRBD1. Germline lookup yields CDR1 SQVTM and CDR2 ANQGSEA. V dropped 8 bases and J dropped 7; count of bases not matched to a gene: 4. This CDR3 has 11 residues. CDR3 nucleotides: TGCAGCAAAACAGGGGGAAATGAGCAGTTCTTC. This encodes CSKTGGNEQFF.